Below are 10 T cell receptor beta chains sequenced from a single sample in a study of cytomegalovirus exposure and HLA in healthy donors. Vbeta (60) and Jbeta (13) primers were used in the PCR. Generated by immunoSEQ multiplex PCR, the TCRdb table keeps only in-frame clones and is missing some. Among about 190,000 clones listed, around 86% were seen once. The sequencing input was PBMCs. These receptors originate from a man in his thirties or forties in good health and CMV-seronegative.

J is TRBJ2-4 and V is TRBV29-1, with a possible D match to TRBD1 (6 bases). Trimming took 5 bases from V and 8 from J, leaving 22 bases between them. Germline V gene sequence: CDR1 SQVTM, CDR2 ANQGSEA. The CDR3 consists of 15 residues. The CDR3 region has the DNA TGCAGCGTTTTAGGGACATCAGCGGAATGGGACATTCAGTACTTC. Amino acids: CSVLGTSAEWDIQYF.

The chain joins TRBV15 to TRBJ1-1; the D is unclear. CDR1 is LNHNV, CDR2 YYDKDF, per germline (reference sequence). Trimming left V 1 base short and J 3 bases short, with 18 bases between. The CDR3 is 17 residues long. The CDR3 bases are TGTGCCACCAGCAGAGGAGGTATAGGGAGGGAAGACACTGAAGCTTTCTTT. This codes for CATSRGGIGREDTEAFF.

The V and J genes are TRBV7-9 and TRBJ1-2; 10 positions match TRBD1. The germline V gene has CDR1 SEHNR and CDR2 FQNEAQ (reference sequence). The CDR3 totals 16 residues. V lost 3 bases to trimming and J lost 7 bases; unmatched junction nucleotides: 11. CDR3 amino acids: CASSLAGTGDICGYTF. Written as DNA, the CDR3 is TGTGCCAGCAGCTTGGCGGGGACAGGGGACATCTGTGGCTACACCTTC.

The chain carries TRBV7-9 and TRBJ2-3, with D uncertain. V lost 5 bases, J lost 6 bases, and 15 bases lay in between. Germline loops: CDR1 SEHNR, CDR2 FQNEAQ (reference sequence). The CDR3 has 14 amino acids. CDR3 nucleotide sequence: TGTGCCAGCAGCCCGCCTCCAGGTCCGGATACGCAGTATTTT. Translating gives CASSPPPGPDTQYF. Combining the CDR3 with reference TRBV7-9 and TRBJ2-3 gives the whole variable domain DTGVSQNPRHKITKRGQNVTFRCDPISEHNRLYWYRQTLGQGPEFLTYFQNEAQLEKSRLLSDRFSAERPKGSFSTLEIQRTEQGDSAMYLCASSPPPGPDTQYFGPGTRLTVL.

V and J are TRBV19 and TRBJ2-1; 9 bases fit TRBD2. In germline, CDR1 is LNHDA, CDR2 SQIVND (reference sequence). V was pared by 3 bases and J by 0 bases, with 3 bases of the junction left unmatched. This CDR3 comprises 16 residues. CDR3 sequence (DNA): TGTGCCAGTAGTATTTATAGCGGGGGCTCCTACAATGAGCAGTTCTTC. It specifies CASSIYSGGSYNEQFF.

The chain couples TRBV29-1 to TRBJ2-2, with 10 bases lining up with TRBD2. This CDR3 region has 16 residues. The germline gives CDR1 SQVTM, CDR2 ANQGSEA. V lost 3 bases, J lost 5 bases, and 9 bases stayed unmatched. This chain's CDR3 is CSVDAASGGNTGELFF. The CDR3 coding sequence is TGCAGCGTTGACGCCGCTAGCGGGGGAAATACCGGGGAGCTGTTTTTT.

V gene TRBV7-6 combines with J gene TRBJ2-2; the D is unclear. This CDR3 is built from 15 residues. CDR1 and CDR2 (germline): SGHVS, FNYEAQ. V was pared by 1 base and J by 2 bases, with 8 bases between. The chain's CDR3 is CASSLEQINTGELFF. The CDR3 DNA sequence: TGTGCCAGCAGCTTAGAACAGATAAACACCGGGGAGCTGTTTTTT.

This clone has just one count. This chain connects TRBV4-1 to TRBJ2-5, with D possibly matching TRBD2 (6 bases). V was shortened by 4 bases and J by 2 bases, with 20 bases between the two germline ends. This CDR3 spans 17 amino acids. Germline V gene data show CDR1 as MGHRA and CDR2 as YSYEKL. Written as DNA, the CDR3 is TGCGCCAGCAGCCGCGAAACCGGGACTCGTGCTCAAGAGACCCAGTACTTC. Translated, it gives CASSRETGTRAQETQYF.

V is TRBV5-1 and J is TRBJ1-3; TRBD1 might be the D (6 bases). The CDR3 runs 16 residues. The germline CDR1 and CDR2 sequences are SGHRS and YFSETQ. V lost 0 bases and J 3 bases, leaving 13 bases between the germline ends. The CDR3 protein is CASSLAWAGDGNTIYF. The CDR3 DNA is TGCGCCAGCAGCTTGGCCTGGGCAGGGGATGGAAACACCATATATTTT.

The chain carries TRBV19 and TRBJ2-2, with TRBD1 identical over 10 bases. Germline trimming cut 2 bases from V and 6 bases from J; bases unmatched to any gene: 3. This CDR3 is built from 15 residues. CDR1 LNHDA and CDR2 SQIVND come from the germline V gene (reference sequence). The CDR3 is CASSIRTGGSGELFF. The DNA of the CDR3 is TGTGCCAGTAGTATAAGGACAGGGGGGTCCGGGGAGCTGTTTTTT.